The sequence of this T cell receptor (beta chain) was determined in a study of cytomegalovirus exposure and HLA in healthy donors. Study conclusions and caveats: An analysis was carried out later, and it reportedly showed fewer N-insertions in an Asian-associated ancestry cluster than the approximately 610-donor mean. Evidence from a later analysis indicated that most CMV-associated TCR beta chains looked HLA-restricted. Later analysis identified a missense DCLRE1C variant that was linked to TCR beta V- and J-gene trimming.

A word on this clone: The antigen is unknown.

PCR primers comprised 60 Vbeta and 13 Jbeta primers. Clones were read by immunoSEQ multiplex PCR, and TCRdb kept only the in-frame ones, dropping some. The sample yields roughly 130,000 clones, around 80% seen once. This CDR3 contains 13 residues. CDR1 and CDR2 (germline): SEHNR, FQNEAQ (reference sequence). The ends were cut back, 7 bases at V and 2 bases at J, with 8 bases in the middle. This chain links TRBV7-9 with TRBJ2-2; the D gene is possibly TRBD2 (6 bases). Sample: PBMCs. The origin of this receptor is a man aged 40-49 years in good health and CMV-seronegative. DNA for the CDR3: TGTGCCAGCACCGGGGGAAACACCGGGGAGCTGTTTTTT. Protein: CASTGGNTGELFF.